This T cell receptor beta chain was captured by sequencing in a study of T cells in localized non-small cell lung cancer. Overall study findings and caveats: Sequencing was limited to one tumor region, leaving the possibility of heterogeneity open. Exceeding tumor, uninvolved adjacent lung had the highest T cell clonality. Paired adjacent lung recovered a median approximately 57 of the top 100 tumor clones. Greater T cell density in blood accompanied longer overall survival.

Per the germline V gene, CDR1 is MGHRA and CDR2 is YSYEKL. The CDR3 consists of 15 residues. V was shortened by 4 bases and J by 1 base, with 14 bases between the two germline ends. Libraries were prepared by immunoSEQ multiplex PCR; TCRdb keeps only in-frame clonotypes and omits some of them. The sample has just under 20,000 clones; over 75% are singletons. In the case of this clone: Its antigen is undetermined.

The TCR was taken from a man aged 35-75 years with stage I lung adenocarcinoma. This material consisted of peripheral blood, taken before any cancer treatment. This chain connects TRBV4-1 to TRBJ2-7, with D perhaps given as TRBD1 or TRBD2 (6 bases each). The CDR3 DNA is TGCGCCAGCAGCCCGCGGGACAAGGGTTCCTACGAGCAGTACTTC. This encodes CASSPRDKGSYEQYF.